A single sample is the source of the 12 T cell receptor beta chains below, sequenced in a study of blood T cell repertoires in COVID-19. The repertoire was sequenced with immunoSEQ multiplex PCR; TCRdb's copy has only in-frame clones and lacks some. The sample contains 250,000 to 350,000 clones, roughly 90% of which appear only once. The sequenced sample consisted of peripheral blood. All receptors derive from a man aged 18 to 30 with active or convalescent COVID-19.

This chain connects TRBV25-1 to TRBJ2-7; TRBD2 is a possible D gene (5 bases). The germline V gene has CDR1 MGHDK and CDR2 SYGVNS. The CDR3 totals 12 residues. V was cut by 2 bases and J by 6 bases, with 8 bases left in between. In DNA, the CDR3 is TGTGCCAGCAGTGAACGGGGAGCCGAGCAGTACTTC. It encodes CASSERGAEQYF.

This chain connects TRBV27 to TRBJ1-5; 10 bases line up with TRBD1. The V gene end was trimmed by 2 bases and the J gene end by 4 bases; junction bases not matched to a gene: 2. The CDR3 has 15 residues. The germline V gene has CDR1 MNHEY and CDR2 SMNVEV (reference sequence). CDR3 nucleotide sequence: TGTGCCAGCAGTTTAGCGGGACAGGGGAATCAGCCCCAGCATTTT. Its protein product is CASSLAGQGNQPQHF.

V usage is TRBV5-1 and J usage is TRBJ1-2, with unresolved D. V lost 5 bases and J 4 bases, leaving 12 bases between the germline ends. The CDR3 is made up of 13 amino acids. In germline, CDR1 is SGHRS, CDR2 YFSETQ. CDR3 region: CASRSGEGYGYTF. In nucleotides, the CDR3 is TGCGCCAGCAGATCTGGGGAGGGCTATGGCTACACCTTC.

This clone was found once. The CDR3 region is CSASPLGDQETQYF. The CDR3 DNA reads TGCAGTGCTAGTCCCTTGGGAGATCAAGAGACCCAGTACTTC. The chain links TRBV20-1 to TRBJ2-5; D is possibly TRBD2 (5 bases). Trimming cost V 3 bases and J 2 bases, with 13 bases left between them. Germline-derived CDR1 and CDR2 are DFQATT and SNEGSKA (reference sequence). There are 14 residues in the CDR3.

The chain recombines TRBV2 with TRBJ2-3; 10 bases line up with TRBD2. The ends lost 6 bases at V and 12 bases at J; junction bases unmatched: 3. The CDR3 spans 11 residues. Germline-derived CDR1 and CDR2 are SNHLY and FYNNEI. The CDR3 bases are TGTGCCAGCAGAGCGGGGGGGCCCCAGTATTTT. It encodes CASRAGGPQYF.

The J gene is TRBJ2-1, the V gene TRBV4-1; 7 positions match TRBD2. The V gene's germline CDR1 is MGHRA and CDR2 YSYEKL. This CDR3 is built from 13 residues. Trimming at V came to 3 bases and at J to 10 bases, leaving 6 bases not matched to a gene. CDR3 protein: CASSQMGLNEQFF. The CDR3 nucleotides are TGCGCCAGCAGCCAGATGGGACTAAACGAGCAGTTCTTC.

The J gene is TRBJ2-1, the V gene TRBV27, with 9 bases identical to TRBD2. CDR1 and CDR2 from the germline V gene are MNHEY and SMNVEV (reference sequence). The CDR3 has 17 amino acids. V lost 2 bases, J lost 5 bases, and 10 bases stayed unmatched. The DNA of the CDR3 is TGTGCCAGCAGTTTAAGGTTTGGACTAGCGCAGCACAATGAGCAGTTCTTC. It is translated as CASSLRFGLAQHNEQFF.

This chain joins TRBV10-3 and TRBJ1-2; D call uncertain. Germline loops: CDR1 ENHRY, CDR2 SYGVKD. Trimming took off 2 bases at V and 7 bases at J, with 14 bases between the two ends. The CDR3 is made up of 14 amino acids. The CDR3 loop is CAISEGHHGSGYTF. CDR3 nucleotide sequence: TGTGCCATCAGTGAGGGCCACCACGGGAGTGGCTACACCTTC.

This chain uses TRBV27 with TRBJ2-3; D possibly corresponds to TRBD1 (5 bases). Germline V gene lookup returns CDR1 MNHEY and CDR2 SMNVEV (reference sequence). The CDR3 extends over 16 amino acids. The V end lost 3 bases, the J end lost 2 bases, and 15 bases lay between the germline ends. This chain's CDR3 is CASSLMRQGATDTQYF. The CDR3 coding sequence is TGTGCCAGCAGTTTGATGAGACAAGGGGCCACAGATACGCAGTATTTT.

This chain links TRBV20-1 with TRBJ1-5, with unresolved D. CDR1 and CDR2 (germline): DFQATT, SNEGSKA (reference sequence). With 3 bases removed from V and 2 bases from J, the gap between germline ends came to 11 bases. This CDR3 is 14 amino acids long. CDR3 sequence (DNA): TGCAGTGCTAGTTCGCGAGGTGGCAATCAGCCCCAGCATTTT. Its protein product is CSASSRGGNQPQHF.

The chain is built from TRBV5-8 and TRBJ1-5; D possibly corresponds to TRBD1 (5 bases). The CDR3 has 16 amino acids. Germline assignment: CDR1 SGHTS and CDR2 YDEGEE. V was trimmed by 2 bases and J by 3 bases, leaving 15 bases between them. CDR3 residues: CASSLPLGHNNQPQHF. The CDR3 DNA follows: TGTGCCAGCAGCTTACCCCTGGGGCATAACAATCAGCCCCAGCATTTT.

In its sample, this clone was seen once. The chain is built from TRBV5-4 and TRBJ2-5; maybe TRBD1 (5 bases). The CDR3 covers 15 residues. V lost 4 bases and J 5 bases, leaving 18 bases between the germline ends. The germline V gene has CDR1 SGHNT and CDR2 YYREEE (reference sequence). The CDR3 is CASSRPGHEGETQYF. The CDR3 DNA is TGTGCCAGCAGCCGTCCAGGACACGAAGGGGAGACCCAGTACTTC.